One and the same sample provided the 19 T cell receptor beta chains below, sequenced in a study of regulatory T cells in long-lasting Graves disease. With iRepertoire HTBI primers and Arm-PCR of CDR3 regions, TCR beta libraries were built. TCRdb re-derived calls from the multiplex PCR reads in MiXCR, one entry per CDR3 protein. The data hold approximately 400,000 distinct CDR3 sequences, with 23% observed a single time. Time point noted: persistent/refractory GD, antithyroid drugs over 5 years with positive TRAb. From RNA extracted from PBMCs, the TCR library was made. The sample consisted of peripheral blood mononuclear cells (PBMCs), taken when the disease was refractory, from a patient treated with antithyroid drugs. The receptors here all came from a female donor with Graves disease.

On this clonotype itself: A clone one base away is much larger, so this may be a read error. The J gene is TRBJ2-2, the V gene TRBV2; 9 bases line up with TRBD1. The length of the CDR3 is 14 residues. Germline V gives CDR1 SNHLY, CDR2 FYNNEI. The CDR3 region is CASSGGTGNRELLF. The CDR3 nucleotides are TGTGCCAGCAGTGGAGGGACAGGGAACCGGGAGCTGCTTTTT. Together with reference TRBV2 and TRBJ2-2, the CDR3 gives the full variable domain: EPEVTQTPSHQVTQMGQEVILRCVPISNHLYFYWYRQILGQKVEFLVSFYNNEISEKSEIFDDQFSVERPDGSNFTLKIRSTKLEDSAMYFCASSGGTGNRELLFGEGSRLTVL.

The rearrangement links TRBV7-9 to TRBJ2-7, with D possibly TRBD2 on 7 matching bases. The CDR3 is 13 amino acids. V was shortened by 8 bases and J by 6 bases, with 17 bases between the two germline ends. Per germline, CDR1 SEHNR and CDR2 FQNEAQ (reference sequence). DNA for the CDR3: TGTGCCAGCTCCACCCCGGGGGGCGGCGAGCAGTACTTC. Translation gives CASSTPGGGEQYF. Full variable domain (outside the CDR3, taken from reference TRBV7-9 and TRBJ2-7): DTGVSQNPRHKITKRGQNVTFRCDPISEHNRLYWYRQTLGQGPEFLTYFQNEAQLEKSRLLSDRFSAERPKGSFSTLEIQRTEQGDSAMYLCASSTPGGGEQYFGPGTRLTVT.

To note about this clonotype: A much more abundant neighbour one base away suggests this may be a read error. The J gene is TRBJ2-7, the V gene TRBV20-1; 8 nucleotides match TRBD2. From germline, CDR1 is DFQATT and CDR2 SNEGSKA (reference sequence). Trimming cost V 5 bases and J 3 bases; bases outside gene matches: 6. The CDR3 runs to 13 residues. The CDR3 DNA sequence: TGCAGTGCTCATGCGGGAGGACTCTACGAGCAGTACTTC. Translation gives CSAHAGGLYEQYF.

This clonotype was detected only a few times. The chain carries TRBV28 and TRBJ2-3, with a weak D call TRBD2 (6 bases). Between the trimmed V and J ends, which lost 8 bases and 5 bases, there was a span of 14 bases. Per the germline V gene, CDR1 is MDHEN and CDR2 is SYDVKM. The CDR3 extends over 13 amino acids. This CDR3 reads CASERRARDTQYF. The CDR3 DNA sequence: TGTGCCAGCGAACGGAGGGCAAGAGATACGCAGTATTTT.

This clonotype was seen many times. The chain couples TRBV6-5 to TRBJ2-7; D possibly corresponds to TRBD1 (5 bases). The CDR3 is 14 residues long. Looked up from germline, CDR1 is MNHEY and CDR2 is SVGAGI. V lost 0 bases to trimming and J lost 6 bases, with 12 bases between them. This chain's CDR3 is CASSYSEQGFEQYF. The CDR3 DNA is TGTGCCAGCAGTTACTCGGAGCAGGGATTCGAGCAGTACTTC.

The V and J genes are TRBV5-1 and TRBJ2-2; 7 nucleotides agree with TRBD1. The CDR3 has 16 residues. CDR1 SGHRS and CDR2 YFSETQ come from the germline V gene. The ends lost 4 bases at V and 0 bases at J; junction bases unmatched: 6. CDR3 sequence (DNA): TGCGCCAGCAGCATACTCGGGACAGCGAACACCGGGGAGCTGTTTTTT. This gives the protein CASSILGTANTGELFF.

This clonotype was observed many times. V gene TRBV7-2 combines with J gene TRBJ2-7, with D perhaps TRBD2 (7 bases). The CDR3 is made up of 14 amino acids. V was cut by 1 base and J by 3 bases, with 10 bases left in between. Germline V gene lookup returns CDR1 SGHTA and CDR2 FQGNSA. CDR3 DNA sequence: TGTGCCAGCAGCTTAGGGGGAGGGGGCTACGAGCAGTACTTC. Translated: CASSLGGGGYEQYF.

This clonotype was picked up many times. V gene TRBV6-1 combines with J gene TRBJ2-5; D perhaps matches TRBD2 (5 bases). The CDR3 has 13 residues. CDR1 MNHNS and CDR2 SASEGT come from the germline V gene. The V and J ends lost 5 bases and 4 bases respectively, with 11 bases between them. The CDR3 loop is CASSPIGGETQYF. DNA of the CDR3: TGTGCCAGCAGTCCCATAGGAGGAGAGACCCAGTACTTC.

In the case of this clonotype: The CDR3 end shows no conserved phenylalanine or tryptophan, and so a read error is likely. CDR3 sequence: CASTGSGPYEQYL. CDR3 coding DNA: TGTGCCTCTACGGGCAGCGGGCCCTACGAGCAGTACCTC. This sequence joins TRBV7-2 and TRBJ2-7, with TRBD2 as a possible D gene (6 bases). The germline V and J ends were trimmed by 11 bases and 2 bases, with 16 bases remaining between them. Per germline, CDR1 SGHTA and CDR2 FQGNSA. The CDR3 contains 13 residues.

V usage is TRBV19 and J usage is TRBJ2-1; D remains ambiguous. This CDR3 has 15 residues. The germline V gene encodes CDR1 LNHDA and CDR2 SQIVND (reference sequence). Trimming cost V 7 bases and J 2 bases, with 15 bases left between them. CDR3 sequence (DNA): TGTGCCAGTACTAACTCCCGGGCGGCCTACAATGAGCAGTTCTTC. Its translation: CASTNSRAAYNEQFF.

The table lists this clonotype with many counts. The CDR3 sequence is CASRRVAGGYTF. DNA of the CDR3: TGTGCCAGCAGGCGAGTAGCAGGTGGCTACACCTTC. The chain links TRBV7-2 to TRBJ1-2, with unresolved D. The germline V and J ends were trimmed by 6 bases and 7 bases, with 12 bases remaining between them. CDR1 SGHTA and CDR2 FQGNSA come from the germline V gene. The CDR3 extends over 12 amino acids. The full variable domain, completed using reference TRBV7-2 and TRBJ1-2, is GAGVSQSPSNKVTEKGKDVELRCDPISGHTALYWYRQSLGQGLEFLIYFQGNSAPDKSGLPSDRFSAERTGGSVSTLTIQRTQQEDSAVYLCASRRVAGGYTFGSGTRLTVV.

This rearrangement joins TRBV6-2 or TRBV6-3 to TRBJ1-1, with D possibly matching TRBD1 (6 bases). V lost 4 bases, J lost 1 base, and 13 bases lay in between. CDR1 and CDR2 (germline): MNHEY, SVGEGT. The CDR3 contains 15 residues. DNA for the CDR3: TGTGCCAGCAGTTTAACCGGGACACCGAACACTGAAGCTTTCTTT. This translates into CASSLTGTPNTEAFF.

This clonotype was recorded at least ten times. This rearrangement joins TRBV6-1 to TRBJ1-4; perhaps TRBD1 as D (6 bases). CDR3 length equals 14 residues. From germline, CDR1 is MNHNS and CDR2 SASEGT. V gave up 7 bases and J gave up 8 bases, with 17 bases separating them. CDR3 sequence: CASTLNQGREKLFF. The CDR3 DNA sequence: TGTGCCAGCACCCTCAACCAGGGGAGGGAAAAACTGTTTTTT.

This clonotype was observed many times. The genes are TRBV20-1 and TRBJ2-7; 9 bases align to TRBD2. Germline assignment: CDR1 DFQATT and CDR2 SNEGSKA (reference sequence). There are 16 residues in the CDR3. J lost 3 bases, V lost 4 bases, and 13 bases had no gene match. CDR3: CSATDLSAGGSYEQYF. The CDR3, as DNA: TGCAGTGCTACGGACTTATCGGCGGGAGGGAGCTACGAGCAGTACTTC.

This clonotype was observed a few times. The rearrangement uses TRBV6-1 and TRBJ2-7; D gene uncertain. Per the germline V gene, CDR1 is MNHNS and CDR2 is SASEGT. This CDR3 comprises 12 residues. V lost 6 bases to trimming and J lost 6 bases, with 12 bases between them. The CDR3 region has the DNA TGTGCCAGCAGCTCGCAGGAGTCCGAGCAGTACTTC. Its protein product is CASSSQESEQYF.

This chain joins TRBV6-2 or TRBV6-3 and TRBJ1-2; perhaps TRBD1 as D (5 bases). V gave up 5 bases and J gave up 6 bases, with 13 bases separating them. The CDR3 has 13 residues. Germline V gene lookup returns CDR1 MNHEY and CDR2 SVGEGT. CDR3 region: CASSDVAGNGYTF. For the CDR3, the DNA is TGTGCCAGCAGTGACGTGGCAGGGAATGGCTACACCTTC.

The CDR3 bases are TGTGCCAGCAACAACGGACGGACTGAAGCTTTCTTT. Amino acids: CASNNGRTEAFF. The rearrangement links TRBV6-1 to TRBJ1-1, with D uncertain. Deletions cut 7 bases from V and 5 bases from J, with 11 bases between. The CDR3 is 12 amino acids. CDR1 and CDR2 from the germline V gene are MNHNS and SASEGT.

This clonotype has only a few counts. The chain links TRBV6-2 or TRBV6-3 to TRBJ2-6; 7 nucleotides match TRBD2. The CDR3 sequence is 18 residues long. Per the germline V gene, CDR1 is MNHEY and CDR2 is SVGEGT. Losses at the gene ends were 2 bases for V and 4 bases for J; bases not matched to a gene: 11. This CDR3 reads CASSYRGGSSKGANVLTF. CDR3 nucleotide sequence: TGTGCCAGCAGTTACAGGGGCGGGAGTTCGAAAGGGGCCAACGTCCTGACTTTC.

Note on this clonotype: This likely comes from a read error, as the CDR3 has no conserved phenylalanine or tryptophan at its end. The chain is built from TRBV28 and TRBJ2-6; 9 bases align to TRBD1. The length of the CDR3 is 13 residues. Germline CDR1 and CDR2: MDHEN and SYDVKM. With V trimmed by 3 bases and J by 14 bases, 5 bases remained unmatched. The CDR3 bases are TGTGCCAGCAGTTTGGGGACAGGGTCTATCCTGACTTCC. This gives the protein CASSLGTGSILTS.